Below, 8 T cell receptor beta chains from the same sample are listed, as sequenced in a study of a mutant IDH1 vaccine in newly diagnosed glioma. For these TCRs, the target antigens are not known. The time point denotes: week 35, safety follow-up. With topical imiquimod, each dose of the vaccine consisted of 300 ug of mutant IDH1 20-mer peptide. TCRdb keeps only in-frame clones here, not all; method: immunoSEQ multiplex PCR. The sample records around 26,000 clones, less than 90% being singletons. This specimen consisted of PBMCs, obtained from a glioma patient whose treatment included an IDH1 peptide vaccine. The source of these receptors is a man aged 25 to 40 with glioma.

This chain uses TRBV5-6 with TRBJ1-1; TRBD1 agrees at 9 bases. CDR1 SGHDT and CDR2 YYEEEE come from the germline V gene. This CDR3 region has 16 residues. With 7 bases clipped from V and 0 bases from J, the junction kept 10 bases outside the gene matches. CDR3 sequence: CASSPGTGTLNTEAFF. The CDR3 region has the DNA TGTGCCAGCTCCCCCGGGACAGGGACCTTGAACACTGAAGCTTTCTTT.

This rearrangement joins TRBV4-1 to TRBJ1-2; D gene ambiguous. This CDR3 contains 14 residues. V lost 1 base, J lost 4 bases, and 10 bases lay in between. Germline CDR1 is MGHRA and CDR2 is YSYEKL. CDR3 in amino acids: CASSQGTGAYGYTF. In nucleotides, the CDR3 is TGCGCCAGCAGCCAAGGTACGGGAGCCTATGGCTACACCTTC.

The rearrangement uses TRBV29-1 and TRBJ2-5, with 9 bases fitting TRBD2. Trimming removed 4 bases from V and 4 bases from J; junction bases left unmatched: 7. This CDR3 spans 14 amino acids. From germline, CDR1 is SQVTM and CDR2 ANQGSEA. The CDR3 sequence is CSVVAGGPGETQYF. The CDR3 coding sequence is TGCAGCGTTGTCGCGGGGGGGCCGGGAGAGACCCAGTACTTC.

V gene TRBV7-2 combines with J gene TRBJ2-3; 9 bases match TRBD1. The CDR3 is made up of 14 amino acids. Germline V gene data show CDR1 as SGHTA and CDR2 as FQGNSA. Germline trimming cut 5 bases from V and 4 bases from J; bases unmatched to any gene: 4. The CDR3 sequence: CASSPGQGPDTQYF. Here the CDR3 DNA reads TGTGCCAGCAGCCCCGGACAGGGGCCAGATACGCAGTATTTT.

The V gene is TRBV5-1, the J gene TRBJ2-2; perhaps TRBD1 as D (5 bases). The CDR3 covers 13 residues. Deletions cut 0 bases from V and 5 bases from J, with 5 bases between. CDR1 is SGHRS, CDR2 YFSETQ, per germline. DNA for the CDR3: TGCGCCAGCAGCTTGGAGGGGACCGGGGAGCTGTTTTTT. Protein: CASSLEGTGELFF.

This chain connects TRBV11-2 to TRBJ2-1; 13 bases match TRBD2. The trim removed 0 bases at V and 6 bases at J, leaving 8 bases unmatched. The CDR3 has 18 amino acids. CDR1 and CDR2 (germline): SGHAT, FQNNGV. CDR3 protein: CASSLDPTSGREFNEQFF. CDR3 nucleotide sequence: TGTGCCAGCAGCTTAGATCCCACTAGCGGGAGGGAATTCAATGAGCAGTTCTTC.

This chain joins TRBV11-2 and TRBJ1-1; no clear D gene. V gave up 1 base and J gave up 7 bases, with 10 bases separating them. Germline assignment: CDR1 SGHAT and CDR2 FQNNGV. This CDR3 has 13 amino acids. CDR3 nucleotides: TGTGCCAGCAGCTTAGGACGGAGCGATGAAGCTTTCTTT. It encodes CASSLGRSDEAFF.

This clone was picked up one time. V usage is TRBV7-2 and J usage is TRBJ2-1, with TRBD1 identical over 7 bases. The J segment lost 0 bases and the V segment lost 5 bases, leaving 4 bases of the junction unmatched. The CDR3 consists of 15 residues. Looked up from germline, CDR1 is SGHTA and CDR2 is FQGNSA. CDR3 protein: CASSRTGSSYNEQFF. DNA for the CDR3: TGTGCCAGCAGCCGGACAGGTAGCTCCTACAATGAGCAGTTCTTC.